This T cell receptor (beta chain) comes out of a study of shared clonotypes between healthy human individuals. Across several immunoSEQ plates, the genomic DNA of each subset was split evenly. Assay: immunoSEQ multiplex PCR; the TCRdb copy retains only in-frame clones and omits some. The sample gives 550,000 to 850,000 clones, 72% of which show up once; approximately 1.7% is in the top ten. V shed 5 bases and J shed 3 bases, with 14 bases lying between them. In germline, CDR1 is KGHSH, CDR2 LQKENI. The CDR3 has 14 amino acids. Specimen: memory CD4+ T cells sorted from blood. Described subset: CD45RA-negative fraction. The rearrangement uses TRBV18 and TRBJ2-7; D is undetermined. The source of this sequence is a woman aged 25 to 39 in good health. This chain's CDR3 is CASSSGAPDYEQYF. The CDR3 DNA reads as TGTGCCAGCTCATCAGGCGCCCCAGACTACGAGCAGTACTTC.